This T cell receptor beta chain was profiled in a study of monozygotic twins with inflammatory bowel disease. Study-level points and caveats: The analysis failed to separate different T cell subtypes.

From the 5' RACE reads, TCRdb lists one entry per CDR3 protein and no DNA. Its clone listing holds over 200,000 distinct CDR3 sequences. CDR3 length: 15 residues. As to this clonotype: Its target is not known.

This chain links TRBV12-3 or TRBV12-4 with TRBJ1-5. The material sequenced was blood. This TCR came from a human donor with ulcerative colitis or Crohn's disease, or a healthy co-twin of an affected twin (not recorded which). CDR3 residues: CASSLGDLGNQPQHF.